This T cell receptor (beta chain) was found in a study of shared clonotypes between healthy human individuals. The CD4+ fraction was divided into a CD45RA+ naive subset and a CD45RA-negative memory subset. CDR1 and CDR2 (germline): LGHNA, YSLEER. V gave up 2 bases and J gave up 4 bases, with 12 bases separating them. This CDR3 has 14 amino acids. A word on this clone: Its target is not known.

Whole-study results and caveats: An anticipated effect of sequencing depth on clonotype sharing among donors was recognized. Despite large depth, sorted-subset datasets appeared incompletely sequenced.

Method: immunoSEQ multiplex PCR; TCRdb's copy keeps in-frame clones and lacks some. The profile shows over 2 million clones, 92% of them singletons. This receptor was obtained from a man aged 18 to 35 in good health. Some clones in this sample may be carry-over from other donors' samples. The specimen sequenced was naive CD4+ T cells from PBMCs. Indicated subset: CD45RA+ positively selected. The rearrangement joins TRBV4-3 to TRBJ2-7; TRBD2 is a possible D gene (6 bases). The CDR3 sequence is CASSQRGGAYEQYF. The CDR3 nucleotides are TGCGCCAGCAGCCAACGAGGCGGGGCGTACGAGCAGTACTTC.